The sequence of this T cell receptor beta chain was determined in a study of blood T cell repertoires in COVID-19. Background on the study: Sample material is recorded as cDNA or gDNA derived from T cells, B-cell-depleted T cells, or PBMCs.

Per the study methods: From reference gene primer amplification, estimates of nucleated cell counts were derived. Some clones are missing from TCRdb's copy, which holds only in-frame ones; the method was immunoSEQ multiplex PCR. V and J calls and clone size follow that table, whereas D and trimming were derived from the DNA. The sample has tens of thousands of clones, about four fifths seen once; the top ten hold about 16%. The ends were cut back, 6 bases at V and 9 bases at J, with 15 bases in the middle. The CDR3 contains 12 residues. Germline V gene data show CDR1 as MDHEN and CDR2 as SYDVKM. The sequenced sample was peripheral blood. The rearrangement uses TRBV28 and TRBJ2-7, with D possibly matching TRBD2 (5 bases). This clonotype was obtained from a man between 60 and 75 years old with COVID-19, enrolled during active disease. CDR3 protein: CASSLPGFLQYF. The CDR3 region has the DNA TGTGCCAGCAGCCTTCCGGGGTTTCTGCAGTACTTC.